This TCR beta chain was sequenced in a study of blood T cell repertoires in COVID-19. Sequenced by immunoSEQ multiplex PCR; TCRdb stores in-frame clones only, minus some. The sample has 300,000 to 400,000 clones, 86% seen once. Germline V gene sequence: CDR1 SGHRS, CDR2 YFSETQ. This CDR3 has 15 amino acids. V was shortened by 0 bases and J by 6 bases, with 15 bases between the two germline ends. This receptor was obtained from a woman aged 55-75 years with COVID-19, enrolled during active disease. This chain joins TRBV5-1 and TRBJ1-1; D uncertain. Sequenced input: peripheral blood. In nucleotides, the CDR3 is TGCGCCAGCAGCTTGGCGTTCCGTGGTAGTTCTGAAGCTTTCTTT. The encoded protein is CASSLAFRGSSEAFF.